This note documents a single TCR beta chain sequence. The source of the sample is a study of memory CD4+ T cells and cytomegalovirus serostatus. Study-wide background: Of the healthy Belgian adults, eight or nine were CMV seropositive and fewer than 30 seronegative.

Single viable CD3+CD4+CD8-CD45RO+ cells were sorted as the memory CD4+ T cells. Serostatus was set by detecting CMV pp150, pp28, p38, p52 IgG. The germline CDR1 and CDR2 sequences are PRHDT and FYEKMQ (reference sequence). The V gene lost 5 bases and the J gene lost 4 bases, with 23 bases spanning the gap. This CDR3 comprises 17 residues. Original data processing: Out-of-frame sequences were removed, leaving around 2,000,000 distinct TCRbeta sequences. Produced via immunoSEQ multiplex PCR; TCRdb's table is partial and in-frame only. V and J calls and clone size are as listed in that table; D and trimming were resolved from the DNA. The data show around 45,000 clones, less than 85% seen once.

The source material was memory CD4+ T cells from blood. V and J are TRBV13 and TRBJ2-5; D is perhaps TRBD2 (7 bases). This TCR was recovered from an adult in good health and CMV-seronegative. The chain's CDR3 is CASSTGGQTGQGETQYF. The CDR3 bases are TGTGCCAGCAGCACGGGGGGCCAGACGGGGCAGGGAGAGACCCAGTACTTC. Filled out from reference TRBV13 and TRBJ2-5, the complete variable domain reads AAGVIQSPRHLIKEKRETATLKCYPIPRHDTVYWYQQGPGQDPQFLISFYEKMQSDKGSIPDRFSAQQFSDYHSELNMSSLELGDSALYFCASSTGGQTGQGETQYFGPGTRLLVL.